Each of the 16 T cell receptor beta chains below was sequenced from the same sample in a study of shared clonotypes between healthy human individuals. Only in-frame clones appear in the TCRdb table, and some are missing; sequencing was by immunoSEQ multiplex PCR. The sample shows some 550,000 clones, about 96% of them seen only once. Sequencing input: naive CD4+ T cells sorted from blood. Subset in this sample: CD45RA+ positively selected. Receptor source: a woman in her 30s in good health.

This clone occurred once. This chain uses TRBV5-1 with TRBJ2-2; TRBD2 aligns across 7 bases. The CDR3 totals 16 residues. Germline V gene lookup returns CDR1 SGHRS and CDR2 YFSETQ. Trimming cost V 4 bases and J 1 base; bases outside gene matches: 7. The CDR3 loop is CASSDSSGKNTGELFF. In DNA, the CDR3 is TGCGCCAGCAGCGATTCTAGCGGCAAGAACACCGGGGAGCTGTTTTTT.

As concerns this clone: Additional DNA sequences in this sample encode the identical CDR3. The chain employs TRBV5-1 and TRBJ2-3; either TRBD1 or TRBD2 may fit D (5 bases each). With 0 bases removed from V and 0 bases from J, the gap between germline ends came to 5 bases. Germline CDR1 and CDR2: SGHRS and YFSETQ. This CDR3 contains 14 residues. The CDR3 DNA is TGCGCCAGCAGCTTGGGGGACAGCACAGATACGCAGTATTTT. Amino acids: CASSLGDSTDTQYF.

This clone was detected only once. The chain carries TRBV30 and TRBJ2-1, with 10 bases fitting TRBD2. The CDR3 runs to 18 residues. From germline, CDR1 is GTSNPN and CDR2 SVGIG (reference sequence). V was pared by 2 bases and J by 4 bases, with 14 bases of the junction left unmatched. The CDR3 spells CAWSSTPSSGGPYNEQFF. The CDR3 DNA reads TGTGCCTGGAGTTCAACCCCTTCTAGCGGGGGCCCTTACAATGAGCAGTTCTTC.

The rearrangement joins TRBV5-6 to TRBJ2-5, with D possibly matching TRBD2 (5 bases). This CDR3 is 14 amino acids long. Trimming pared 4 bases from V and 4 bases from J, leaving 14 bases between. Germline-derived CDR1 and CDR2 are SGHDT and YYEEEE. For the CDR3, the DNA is TGTGCCAGCAGCGGACCGGCTCGGGGAGAGACCCAGTACTTC. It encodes CASSGPARGETQYF.

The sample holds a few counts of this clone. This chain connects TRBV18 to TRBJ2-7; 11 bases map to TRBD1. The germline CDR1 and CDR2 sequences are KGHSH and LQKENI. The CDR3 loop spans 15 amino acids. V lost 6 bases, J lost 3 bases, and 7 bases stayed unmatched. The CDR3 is CASSQTGTGGYEQYF. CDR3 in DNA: TGTGCCAGCTCCCAGACCGGGACAGGGGGCTACGAGCAGTACTTC.

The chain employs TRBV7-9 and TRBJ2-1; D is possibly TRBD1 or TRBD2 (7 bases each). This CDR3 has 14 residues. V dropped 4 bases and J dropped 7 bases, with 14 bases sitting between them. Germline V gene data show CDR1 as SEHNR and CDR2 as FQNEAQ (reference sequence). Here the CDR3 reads CASSWEGQLNEQFF. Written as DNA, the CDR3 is TGTGCCAGCAGCTGGGAGGGACAGCTGAATGAGCAGTTCTTC.

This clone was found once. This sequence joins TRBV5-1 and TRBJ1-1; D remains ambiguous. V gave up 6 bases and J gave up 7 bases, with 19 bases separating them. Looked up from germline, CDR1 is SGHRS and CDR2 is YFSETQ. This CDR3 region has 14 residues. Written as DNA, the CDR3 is TGCGCCAGCAATCCGACGGGCCAATCGCGTGAAGCTTTCTTT. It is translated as CASNPTGQSREAFF. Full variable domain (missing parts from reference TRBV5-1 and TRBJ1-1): KAGVTQTPRYLIKTRGQQVTLSCSPISGHRSVSWYQQTPGQGLQFLFEYFSETQRNKGNFPGRFSGRQFSNSRSEMNVSTLELGDSALYLCASNPTGQSREAFFGQGTRLTVV.

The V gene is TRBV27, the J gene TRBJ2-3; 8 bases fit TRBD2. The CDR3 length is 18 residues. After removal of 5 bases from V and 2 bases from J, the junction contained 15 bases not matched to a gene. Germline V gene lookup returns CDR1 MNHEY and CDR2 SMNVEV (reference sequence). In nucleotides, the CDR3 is TGTGCCAGCAGTCCCTTCCCGATACTAGCGGACTACACAGATACGCAGTATTTT. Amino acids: CASSPFPILADYTDTQYF.

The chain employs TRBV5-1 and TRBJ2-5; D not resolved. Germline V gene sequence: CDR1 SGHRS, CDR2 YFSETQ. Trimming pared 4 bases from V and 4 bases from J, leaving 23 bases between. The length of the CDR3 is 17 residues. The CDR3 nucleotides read TGCGCCAGCAGCCGCCTCGACTCGGGTCCCCCGGGAGAGACCCAGTACTTC. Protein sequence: CASSRLDSGPPGETQYF.

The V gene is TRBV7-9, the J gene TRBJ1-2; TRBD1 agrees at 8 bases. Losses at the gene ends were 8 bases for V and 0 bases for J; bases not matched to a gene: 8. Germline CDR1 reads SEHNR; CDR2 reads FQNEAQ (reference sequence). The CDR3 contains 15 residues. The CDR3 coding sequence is TGTGCCAGCCGCGACGGACAGGGAGCTAACTATGGCTACACCTTC. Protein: CASRDGQGANYGYTF.

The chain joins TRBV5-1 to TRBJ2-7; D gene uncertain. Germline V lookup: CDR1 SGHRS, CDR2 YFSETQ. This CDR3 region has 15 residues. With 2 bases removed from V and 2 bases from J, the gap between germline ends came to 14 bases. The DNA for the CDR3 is TGCGCCAGCAGCTTCGGGCCCGGTACCCCCTACGAGCAGTACTTC. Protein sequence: CASSFGPGTPYEQYF.

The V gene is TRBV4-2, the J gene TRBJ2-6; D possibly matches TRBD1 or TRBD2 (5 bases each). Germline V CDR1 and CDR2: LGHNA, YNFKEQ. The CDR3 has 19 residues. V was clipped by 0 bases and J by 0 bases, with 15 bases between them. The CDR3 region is CASSQEGERGYSGANVLTF. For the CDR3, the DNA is TGTGCCAGCAGCCAAGAGGGGGAGAGGGGATACTCTGGGGCCAACGTCCTGACTTTC.

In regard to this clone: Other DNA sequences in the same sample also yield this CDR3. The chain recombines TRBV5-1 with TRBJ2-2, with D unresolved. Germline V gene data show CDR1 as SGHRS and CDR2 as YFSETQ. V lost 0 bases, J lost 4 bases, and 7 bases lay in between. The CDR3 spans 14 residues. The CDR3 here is CASSLAGGTGELFF. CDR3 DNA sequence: TGCGCCAGCAGCTTGGCGGGTGGCACCGGGGAGCTGTTTTTT. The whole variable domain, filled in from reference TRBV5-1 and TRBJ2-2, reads KAGVTQTPRYLIKTRGQQVTLSCSPISGHRSVSWYQQTPGQGLQFLFEYFSETQRNKGNFPGRFSGRQFSNSRSEMNVSTLELGDSALYLCASSLAGGTGELFFGEGSRLTVL.

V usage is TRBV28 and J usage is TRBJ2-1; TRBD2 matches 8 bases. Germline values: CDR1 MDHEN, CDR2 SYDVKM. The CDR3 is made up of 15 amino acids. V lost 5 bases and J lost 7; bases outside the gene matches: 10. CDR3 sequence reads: CASSREAGVWNEQFF. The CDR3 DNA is TGTGCCAGCAGTAGGGAAGCGGGAGTGTGGAATGAGCAGTTCTTC.

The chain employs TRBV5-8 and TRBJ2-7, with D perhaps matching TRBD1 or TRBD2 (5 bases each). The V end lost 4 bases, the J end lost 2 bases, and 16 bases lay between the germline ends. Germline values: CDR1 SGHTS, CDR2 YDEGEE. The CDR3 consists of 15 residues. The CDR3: CASSRGTVDTYEQYF. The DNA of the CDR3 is TGTGCCAGCAGCCGAGGGACGGTTGACACCTACGAGCAGTACTTC.

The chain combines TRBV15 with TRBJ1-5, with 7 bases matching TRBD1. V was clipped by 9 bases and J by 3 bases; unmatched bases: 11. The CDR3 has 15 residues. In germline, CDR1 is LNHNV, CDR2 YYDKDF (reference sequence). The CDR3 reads CATGTDVAPNQPQHF. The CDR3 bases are TGTGCCACAGGGACAGACGTAGCCCCCAATCAGCCCCAGCATTTT.